The 5 T cell receptor beta chains listed next were all sequenced from one sample in a study of T cells after yellow fever vaccination. One entry per CDR3 protein results from TCRdb running MiXCR on the 5' RACE reads. Among hundreds of thousands of distinct CDR3 sequences listed, about an eighth were seen once. The input for sequencing was CD4+ T cells sorted from PBMCs, taken 15 days after the yellow fever booster vaccination. Source of these receptors: a man younger than 35 who received the YFV17D yellow fever vaccine.

This clonotype turned up a few times. The rearrangement links TRBV27 to TRBJ2-5, with 8 bases matching TRBD2. Trimming at V came to 5 bases and at J to 2 bases, leaving 16 bases not matched to a gene. The CDR3 covers 18 residues. Germline loops: CDR1 MNHEY, CDR2 SMNVEV (reference sequence). The CDR3 loop is CASSPSPPGTRIQETQYF. The CDR3 nucleotides are TGTGCCAGCAGTCCGAGTCCCCCGGGGACTAGGATTCAAGAGACCCAGTACTTC.

This clonotype has at least ten counts. This rearrangement joins TRBV5-1 to TRBJ1-2; D might be TRBD1 (6 bases). The CDR3 sequence is 14 residues long. The germline CDR1 and CDR2 sequences are SGHRS and YFSETQ. Trimming took off 4 bases at V and 13 bases at J, with 23 bases between the two ends. The CDR3 here is CASSEDGDTTHSTF. DNA for the CDR3: TGCGCCAGCAGCGAAGATGGGGACACTACGCACAGCACCTTC.

This clonotype has only a few counts. The chain carries TRBV5-1 and TRBJ2-5; weak D call: TRBD2 (5 bases). Trimming removed 0 bases from V and 4 bases from J, with 13 bases in between. This CDR3 contains 15 residues. Germline V gives CDR1 SGHRS, CDR2 YFSETQ. The chain's CDR3 is CASSLERARGETQYF. The CDR3 bases are TGCGCCAGCAGCTTGGAACGGGCTCGGGGAGAGACCCAGTACTTC.

The sample holds many counts of this clonotype. This chain connects TRBV2 to TRBJ2-7; D perhaps matches TRBD1 (5 bases). CDR1 SNHLY and CDR2 FYNNEI come from the germline V gene. The CDR3 has 13 residues. Trimming cost V 8 bases and J 3 bases, with 14 bases left between them. CDR3 nucleotide sequence: TGTGCCAGCGGACGCCAGGGTGGCTACGAGCAGTACGTC. Amino acid sequence: CASGRQGGYEQYV.

In its sample, this clonotype was seen many times. The CDR3 loop reads CASVVGGSGGKRRTGELFF. As DNA, the CDR3 is TGTGCCAGCGTCGTTGGGGGGTCCGGGGGCAAAAGGAGGACCGGGGAGCTGTTTTTT. V usage is TRBV27 and J usage is TRBJ2-2; D is tentatively TRBD1 or TRBD2 (6 bases each). The germline V and J ends were trimmed by 8 bases and 5 bases, with 30 bases remaining between them. Germline CDR1 is MNHEY and CDR2 is SMNVEV (reference sequence). There are 19 residues in the CDR3.